These 9 T cell receptor beta chains originate from one sample sequenced in a study of shared clonotypes between healthy human individuals. The protocol was immunoSEQ multiplex PCR, while the TCRdb copy is restricted to in-frame clones and leaves out a portion. The sample lists 1.5 million to 2.5 million clones, about 95% occurring once. CD45RO-negative, CCR7-positively selected cells formed the naive CD8 fraction, excluding terminally differentiated effector memory CD45RA+ cells. Sequencing was carried out using naive CD8+ T cells sorted from blood. The source of these receptors is a man aged 18 to 35 in good health.

This clone showed up just once. V gene TRBV4-3 combines with J gene TRBJ2-3; weak D call: TRBD1 (5 bases). Germline loops: CDR1 LGHNA, CDR2 YSLEER. The CDR3 is made up of 15 amino acids. V was clipped by 0 bases and J by 5 bases, with 12 bases between them. Here the CDR3 reads CASSQELRVGDTQYF. The CDR3 DNA follows: TGCGCCAGCAGCCAAGAGCTCAGGGTGGGAGATACGCAGTATTTT.

The V and J genes are TRBV5-5 and TRBJ2-5; D not resolved. The ends were cut back, 0 bases at V and 6 bases at J, with 0 bases in the middle. The length of the CDR3 is 10 residues. Looked up from germline, CDR1 is SGHKS and CDR2 is YYEKEE (reference sequence). In DNA form, the CDR3 reads TGTGCCAGCAGCTTGGAGACCCAGTACTTC. The encoded protein is CASSLETQYF.

The chain has TRBV10-1 and TRBJ2-1; the match to TRBD2 covers 10 bases. CDR3 length equals 17 residues. Germline V CDR1 and CDR2: WNHNN, SYGVQD (reference sequence). Trimming at V came to 1 base and at J to 6 bases, leaving 9 bases not matched to a gene. The CDR3 sequence: CASSEFGLAGVTNEQFF. DNA for the CDR3: TGCGCCAGCAGTGAGTTCGGTCTAGCGGGAGTCACCAATGAGCAGTTCTTC.

This sequence joins TRBV27 and TRBJ2-1, with 7 positions matching TRBD1. CDR3 size: 15 residues. Trimming at V came to 5 bases and at J to 4 bases, leaving 8 bases not matched to a gene. CDR1 and CDR2 from the germline V gene are MNHEY and SMNVEV (reference sequence). The CDR3 DNA is TGTGCCAGCAGTCCTGACAGGGAGACTTACAATGAGCAGTTCTTC. Protein product: CASSPDRETYNEQFF.

The CDR3 bases are TGTGCCAGCAGCTTAATAAGCGGGAGTGTTGAGCAGTTCTTC. It specifies CASSLISGSVEQFF. V and J are TRBV7-6 and TRBJ2-1, with 8 bases aligning to TRBD2. The CDR3 length is 14 residues. V was pared by 2 bases and J by 9 bases, with 6 bases of the junction left unmatched. Germline V gene lookup returns CDR1 SGHVS and CDR2 FNYEAQ. The full variable domain, rest sourced from reference TRBV7-6 and TRBJ2-1, is GAGVSQSPRYKVTKRGQDVALRCDPISGHVSLYWYRQALGQGPEFLTYFNYEAQQDKSGLPNDRFSAERPEGSISTLTIQRTEQRDSAMYRCASSLISGSVEQFFGPGTRLTVL.

J is TRBJ2-7 and V is TRBV6-5; D perhaps matches TRBD1 (6 bases). Germline values: CDR1 MNHEY, CDR2 SVGAGI. CDR3 length: 13 residues. V lost 5 bases and J 3 bases, leaving 11 bases between the germline ends. For the CDR3, the DNA is TGTGCCAGCAGTCTCCGGGACAACTACGAGCAGTACTTC. This encodes CASSLRDNYEQYF.

The chain couples TRBV7-9 to TRBJ2-3, with D hard to call. V lost 5 bases and J 10 bases, leaving 16 bases between the germline ends. Germline V gene data show CDR1 as SEHNR and CDR2 as FQNEAQ (reference sequence). The CDR3 runs 13 residues. In nucleotides, the CDR3 is TGTGCCAGCAGCCCCACAAGTTATCCCCCGCAGTATTTT. It translates to CASSPTSYPPQYF.

CDR3 in DNA: TGTGCCAGCAGCTCAGAGCCTACAGGTTTTAAGGCCTACGAGCAGTACTTC. Protein product: CASSSEPTGFKAYEQYF. V and J are TRBV7-9 and TRBJ2-7; D is possibly TRBD1 (5 bases). Trimming took off 4 bases at V and 2 bases at J, with 21 bases between the two ends. From germline, CDR1 is SEHNR and CDR2 FQNEAQ (reference sequence). The CDR3 has 17 amino acids.

The rearrangement links TRBV4-3 to TRBJ2-7, with D perhaps given as TRBD1 or TRBD2 (5 bases each). V lost 0 bases and J lost 0, with 9 bases in between. CDR3 length: 15 residues. Germline V gene sequence: CDR1 LGHNA, CDR2 YSLEER. CDR3 sequence reads: CASSQDFGTSYEQYF. CDR3 bases: TGCGCCAGCAGCCAAGATTTCGGGACCTCCTACGAGCAGTACTTC.